This T cell receptor (beta chain) is drawn from a study of beta chain features in type 1 diabetes. General observations from the study: The study notes PCR might favor shorter templates equally in patients and controls. Insertions at VDJ junctions were less frequent in type 1 diabetes patients. These patients also deleted more nucleotides at the same junctions.

Turning to this clone: The antigen is undetermined.

Every bit of the isolated RNA underwent reverse transcription, so sequencing read expressed TCRB transcripts. Regulatory, naive and central memory T cell samples averaged approximately 3.4 million reads. TCRdb keeps only in-frame clones here, not all; method: immunoSEQ multiplex PCR. The sample has roughly 450,000 clones; about 15% are singletons. The sample consisted of naive CD4+ T cells from blood. This TCR came from a man younger than 45 in good health.

This CDR3 is CAWSKSGTFTDTQYF. In nucleotides, the CDR3 is TGTGCCTGGAGTAAGAGCGGGACCTTCACAGATACGCAGTATTTT. The J gene is TRBJ2-3, the V gene TRBV30, with 7 bases identical to TRBD2. Per germline, CDR1 GTSNPN and CDR2 SVGIG (reference sequence). Unmatched junction bases numbered 7, after V lost 2 bases and J lost 2 bases. This CDR3 is 15 amino acids long.